This TCR beta chain was recovered during a study of blood T cell repertoires in COVID-19. Germline-derived CDR1 and CDR2 are MNHEY and SMNVEV (reference sequence). The V end lost 2 bases, the J end lost 1 base, and 9 bases lay between the germline ends. CDR3 size: 14 residues. Measured with immunoSEQ multiplex PCR; TCRdb has only the in-frame clones, and not every one. The sample records fewer than 250,000 clones, about 85% being singletons. V usage is TRBV27 and J usage is TRBJ2-7; D is perhaps TRBD2 (6 bases). The material sequenced was peripheral blood. This receptor was obtained from a man aged 25 to 45 with acute or convalescent COVID-19. DNA for the CDR3: TGTGCCAGCAGTTTAAGCGGGTATTCCTACGAGCAGTACTTC. Its translation: CASSLSGYSYEQYF.